A selection of T cell receptor beta chains follows, all from one sample in a study of cytomegalovirus exposure and HLA in healthy donors. Some clones are missing from TCRdb's copy, which holds only in-frame ones; the method was immunoSEQ multiplex PCR. The data hold about 140,000 clones, with less than 85% observed a single time. Sequenced material: PBMCs. These receptors originate from a man aged 40-55 years in good health and CMV-seronegative. Both conserved end residues are part of each CDR3. The D gene is left open where the match is weak. Size tells how often a clone was seen (once, few, many) or the class of an expanded clone, and some rows leave it out.

clone_size,d_call,j_call,v_call,cdr3_aa,cdr3_nt
NA,TRBD2,TRBJ2-7,TRBV12-5,CASGPSGIYEQYF,TGTGCTAGTGGTCCAAGCGGGATCTACGAGCAGTACTTC
NA,NA,TRBJ1-6,TRBV25-1,CASSESLGESPLHF,TGTGCCAGCAGTGAATCTTTGGGAGAGTCACCCCTCCACTTT
NA,TRBD2,TRBJ2-7,TRBV6-6,CASSSWTSLEQYF,TGTGCCAGCAGTTCGTGGACTAGTCTTGAGCAGTACTTC
NA,TRBD1,TRBJ2-7,TRBV4-2,CASSPGQGKGQYF,TGTGCCAGCAGCCCCGGACAGGGTAAGGGGCAGTACTTC
NA,NA,TRBJ2-6,TRBV11-2,CASSLGGAAGAGANVLTF,TGTGCCAGCAGCTTAGGGGGGGCCGCGGGAGCTGGGGCCAACGTCCTGACTTTC
NA,TRBD2,TRBJ2-1,TRBV10-2,CASSADPGLVLNEQFF,TGCGCCAGCAGTGCCGATCCGGGACTAGTCCTCAATGAGCAGTTCTTC
NA,NA,TRBJ2-1,TRBV6-4,CASSDGGQGGNEQFF,TGTGCCAGCAGTGACGGAGGGCAGGGTGGGAATGAGCAGTTCTTC
NA,TRBD1,TRBJ1-4,TRBV5-1,CASSLGQGEEKLFF,TGCGCCAGCAGCCTAGGACAGGGTGAGGAAAAACTGTTTTTT
NA,NA,TRBJ2-2,TRBV6-6,CASSYGRVNTGELFF,TGTGCCAGCAGTTACGGCAGGGTGAACACCGGGGAGCTGTTTTTT
NA,TRBD1,TRBJ1-2,TRBV5-1,CASSSTGADGYTF,TGCGCCAGCAGCTCTACAGGGGCGGATGGCTACACCTTC
NA,TRBD2,TRBJ2-5,TRBV11-2,CASSVPGLATQETQYF,TGTGCCAGCAGCGTTCCGGGACTAGCGACACAAGAGACCCAGTACTTC
NA,NA,TRBJ2-3,TRBV7-9,CATVGLDDSTDTQYF,TGTGCCACAGTGGGGCTAGATGATAGCACAGATACGCAGTATTTT
NA,TRBD2,TRBJ2-1,TRBV6-1,CASSERGLAAYNEQFF,TGTGCCAGCAGTGAAAGGGGACTAGCGGCGTACAATGAGCAGTTCTTC
NA,NA,TRBJ1-2,TRBV28,CASSSQSHGGYTF,TGTGCCAGCAGTTCCCAATCCCACGGTGGCTACACCTTC
NA,NA,TRBJ2-7,TRBV5-1,CASSLGRGAPYEQYF,TGCGCCAGCAGCTTGGGACGGGGAGCCCCCTACGAGCAGTACTTC
NA,TRBD1,TRBJ2-3,TRBV11-2,CASYDRATDTQYF,TGTGCCAGCTACGACAGGGCCACAGATACGCAGTATTTT
NA,TRBD1,TRBJ2-2,TRBV7-7,CASSIGTGGTGELFF,TGTGCCAGCAGTATTGGGACAGGGGGGACCGGGGAGCTGTTTTTT
once,TRBD2,TRBJ2-1,TRBV7-9,CSSSIVAGGPGNEQFF,TGTTCCAGCAGCATTGTAGCGGGAGGGCCGGGAAATGAGCAGTTCTTC
NA,NA,TRBJ1-1,TRBV27,CASSPLPQGTEAFF,TGTGCCAGCAGTCCACTACCCCAGGGGACTGAAGCTTTCTTT
NA,NA,TRBJ2-3,TRBV27,CASSLRGFLDTQYF,TGTGCCAGCAGTCTAAGGGGTTTTTTGGATACGCAGTATTTT
NA,NA,TRBJ2-1,TRBV7-8,CASSPRLVADNEQFF,TGTGCCAGCAGCCCACGACTAGTTGCAGACAATGAGCAGTTCTTC
NA,NA,TRBJ2-7,TRBV27,CASSFSAGSTYEQYF,TGTGCCAGCAGTTTTTCGGCGGGTTCCACATACGAGCAGTACTTC
NA,TRBD2,TRBJ2-3,TRBV7-2,CASRTSGTSTDTQYF,TGTGCCAGCAGAACTAGCGGGACTAGCACAGATACGCAGTATTTT
few,TRBD1,TRBJ2-7,TRBV27,CASSLDRAYEQYF,TGTGCCAGCAGTCTGGACAGGGCCTACGAGCAGTACTTC
NA,TRBD2,TRBJ2-7,TRBV5-4,CASSLGAGGLYEQYF,TGTGCCAGCAGCTTGGGGGCGGGGGGGCTGTACGAGCAGTACTTC
NA,NA,TRBJ2-7,TRBV7-9,CASSYKIGTPPYEQYF,TGTGCCAGCAGCTACAAGATCGGGACTCCTCCCTACGAGCAGTACTTC
few,NA,TRBJ2-1,TRBV7-9,CASSYMNEQFF,TGTGCCAGCAGCTACATGAATGAGCAGTTCTTC
NA,NA,TRBJ2-3,TRBV5-5,CASSPWGESTDTQYF,TGTGCCAGCAGCCCCTGGGGGGAGAGTACAGATACGCAGTATTTT
NA,NA,TRBJ1-2,TRBV5-4,CASRSGDGYTF,TGTGCCAGCAGATCAGGGGATGGCTACACCTTC
NA,NA,TRBJ2-7,TRBV2,CASSEHGGFYEQYF,TGTGCCAGCAGTGAACATGGCGGTTTCTACGAGCAGTACTTC
NA,NA,TRBJ2-7,TRBV4-1,CASSQEWGTYAQYF,TGCGCCAGCAGCCAAGAGTGGGGCACCTACGCGCAGTACTTC
once,TRBD2,TRBJ2-2,TRBV2,CASRRGENTGELFF,TGTGCCAGCAGGCGGGGGGAGAACACCGGGGAGCTGTTTTTT
NA,TRBD2,TRBJ2-5,TRBV2,CASRPSSGETQYF,TGTGCCAGCCGCCCTTCTAGCGGAGAGACCCAGTACTTC
NA,TRBD2,TRBJ2-5,TRBV19,CASSSQGGGIAETQYF,TGTGCCAGTAGTTCCCAAGGCGGGGGGATCGCAGAGACCCAGTACTTC
NA,TRBD1,TRBJ2-7,TRBV6-1,CASSLGTGYEQYF,TGTGCCAGCAGTCTCGGGACAGGGTACGAGCAGTACTTC
few,NA,TRBJ2-2,TRBV7-3,CASSSASGGGTGELFF,TGTGCCAGCAGCTCGGCTAGCGGAGGGGGCACCGGGGAGCTGTTTTTT
NA,TRBD1,TRBJ2-5,TRBV7-9,CASSLVAGGRETQYF,TGTGCCAGCAGCTTAGTCGCAGGGGGCAGAGAGACCCAGTACTTC
NA,NA,TRBJ2-1,TRBV20-1,CSARRYNEQFF,TGCAGTGCTAGACGGTACAATGAGCAGTTCTTC
NA,NA,TRBJ1-3,TRBV7-3,CASSLGQERPISLLGNTIYF,TGTGCCAGCAGCTTAGGTCAGGAGCGGCCGATTTCCCTACTTGGAAACACCATATATTTT
NA,NA,TRBJ2-2,TRBV29-1,CSAGTLRELFF,TGCAGCGCAGGGACTTTGAGGGAGCTGTTTTTT
NA,TRBD2,TRBJ2-1,TRBV27,CASSPFTGDLAGAADEQFF,TGTGCCAGCAGTCCTTTTACAGGGGACCTAGCGGGAGCAGCGGATGAGCAGTTCTTC
once,TRBD1,TRBJ1-4,TRBV7-2,CASSLNAGGAGEKLFF,TGTGCCAGCAGCTTAAACGCAGGGGGCGCAGGGGAAAAACTGTTTTTT
NA,NA,TRBJ2-3,TRBV5-4,CASSYGGLATDTQYF,TGTGCCAGCAGCTATGGGGGCCTAGCCACAGATACGCAGTATTTT
NA,NA,TRBJ2-1,TRBV4-2,CASSVRDTGFEQFF,TGTGCCAGCAGCGTACGGGACACGGGCTTTGAGCAGTTCTTC
NA,TRBD2,TRBJ2-7,TRBV7-9,CSSQTFSGNYEQYF,TGTTCCAGCCAGACCTTTAGCGGGAACTACGAGCAGTACTTC
NA,NA,TRBJ2-5,TRBV30,CAWTTTPETQYF,TGTGCCTGGACAACGACACCGGAGACCCAGTACTTC
NA,TRBD1,TRBJ1-1,TRBV14,CASSLTGVVNTEAFF,TGTGCCAGCAGCCTGACAGGGGTAGTGAACACTGAAGCTTTCTTT
NA,NA,TRBJ2-3,TRBV7-9,CASSWASPRTDTQYF,TGTGCCAGCAGCTGGGCATCCCCCCGCACAGATACGCAGTATTTT
few,TRBD2,TRBJ2-1,TRBV5-4,CASSSLAGVQKQFF,TGTGCCAGCAGCTCACTAGCGGGGGTACAGAAGCAGTTCTTC
few,NA,TRBJ1-1,TRBV19,CASTDSLNTEAFF,TGTGCCAGTACGGACAGCCTGAACACTGAAGCTTTCTTT
NA,TRBD2,TRBJ2-5,TRBV7-9,CAGMTSGKETQYF,TGTGCCGGCATGACTAGCGGGAAAGAGACCCAGTACTTC
NA,NA,TRBJ1-5,TRBV7-8,CASRDGREGAQHF,TGTGCCAGCAGAGACGGACGGGAGGGGGCCCAGCATTTT
NA,TRBD2,TRBJ2-1,TRBV7-2,CASSLLAGFAYNEQFF,TGTGCCAGCAGCTTGCTAGCGGGATTTGCCTACAATGAGCAGTTCTTC
few,TRBD2,TRBJ2-1,TRBV11-2,CASTTGTRSYSEQFF,TGTGCCAGCACCACTGGGACTAGGTCGTACAGTGAGCAGTTCTTC